The 5 T cell receptor beta chains given below trace back to one sample, sequenced in a study of blood T cell repertoires in COVID-19. Some clones are missing from TCRdb's copy, which holds only in-frame ones; the method was immunoSEQ multiplex PCR. Here the sample spans 55,000 to 75,000 clones, about 80% being singletons. Specimen: peripheral blood. Receptor source: a man of 80 years or more with active COVID-19.

This chain links TRBV3-1 (or the pseudogene TRBV3-2) with TRBJ2-7, with D possibly matching TRBD1 (5 bases). The germline gives CDR1 LGHDT, CDR2 YNNKEL (reference sequence). The CDR3 runs 16 residues. V lost 1 base, J lost 2 bases, and 15 bases lay in between. CDR3 amino acids: CASSQALTDFTYEQYF. CDR3 nucleotides: TGTGCCAGCAGCCAAGCCTTGACAGATTTCACCTACGAGCAGTACTTC.

The chain couples TRBV23-1 to TRBJ2-7; D is ambiguous. TRBV23-1 counts as an open reading frame of uncertain function. This CDR3 has 17 amino acids. The V end was cut by 2 bases, the J end by 3 bases, with 20 bases between. CDR3 residues: CASSQPSPTRYIYEQYF. The CDR3 DNA reads as TGCGCCAGCAGTCAACCTTCACCGACAAGGTATATCTACGAGCAGTACTTC.

The rearrangement links TRBV28 to TRBJ2-7, with TRBD1 matching 7 bases. There are 12 residues in the CDR3. V lost 10 bases to trimming and J lost 4 bases; unmatched junction nucleotides: 7. In germline, CDR1 is MDHEN, CDR2 SYDVKM. As DNA, the CDR3 is TGTGCCACAAAAGGGGACAGATACGAGCAGTACTTC. Residues: CATKGDRYEQYF.

The chain has TRBV3-1 (or the pseudogene TRBV3-2) and TRBJ1-2; the match to TRBD1 covers 7 bases. CDR3 length: 15 residues. Germline V gene sequence: CDR1 LGHDT, CDR2 YNNKEL (reference sequence). Trimming cost V 0 bases and J 4 bases; bases outside gene matches: 5. This chain's CDR3 is CASSQEVSGGYGYTF. In nucleotides, the CDR3 is TGTGCCAGCAGCCAAGAAGTATCAGGGGGCTATGGCTACACCTTC.

A few counts support this clone. The chain couples TRBV24-1 to TRBJ1-2; D is ambiguous. The CDR3 has 13 residues. V lost 4 bases, J lost 1 base, and 6 bases lay in between. CDR1 KGHDR and CDR2 SFDVKD come from the germline V gene. CDR3 amino acids: CATSEALNYGYTF. The CDR3, as DNA: TGTGCCACCAGTGAGGCCCTTAACTATGGCTACACCTTC.